This TCR beta chain was sequenced during a study of T cell repertoires in cytomegalovirus infection. Background on the study: The study used recently identified HLA-C-restricted and well-studied HLA-B-restricted CMV epitopes. CMV infection plus the matching HLA type was flagged by public TCR beta signatures.

TCRdb recomputed calls from the reads with MiXCR, one row per CDR3 protein. The repertoire consists of a few hundred thousand distinct CDR3 sequences, with 20% to 30% occurring once and the leading ten covering roughly 14%. To note about this clonotype: Its antigen is unidentified.

The study's findings and limits: The response measured ex vivo was dominated by TCR beta clonotypes (HLA-C-restricted and CMV-specific). Of the TCR beta families, the public ones yielded a cumulative frequency that identified carriers of CMV plus the relevant HLA.

The material sequenced was cultured PBMCs, taken from culture after CMV antigen stimulation. The clonotype originates from a human donor in good health (CMV status not recorded). Some clones in this sample may be carry-over from other donors' samples.

Here the CDR3 DNA reads TGTGCCAGCAGCGAACAGGGTCTAAGGGATGAAAAACTGTTTTTT. Residues: CASSEQGLRDEKLFF. J is TRBJ1-4 and V is TRBV2, with TRBD1 as a possible D gene (6 bases). Trimming pared 6 bases from V and 6 bases from J, leaving 17 bases between. Germline lookup yields CDR1 SNHLY and CDR2 FYNNEI. This CDR3 comprises 15 residues.